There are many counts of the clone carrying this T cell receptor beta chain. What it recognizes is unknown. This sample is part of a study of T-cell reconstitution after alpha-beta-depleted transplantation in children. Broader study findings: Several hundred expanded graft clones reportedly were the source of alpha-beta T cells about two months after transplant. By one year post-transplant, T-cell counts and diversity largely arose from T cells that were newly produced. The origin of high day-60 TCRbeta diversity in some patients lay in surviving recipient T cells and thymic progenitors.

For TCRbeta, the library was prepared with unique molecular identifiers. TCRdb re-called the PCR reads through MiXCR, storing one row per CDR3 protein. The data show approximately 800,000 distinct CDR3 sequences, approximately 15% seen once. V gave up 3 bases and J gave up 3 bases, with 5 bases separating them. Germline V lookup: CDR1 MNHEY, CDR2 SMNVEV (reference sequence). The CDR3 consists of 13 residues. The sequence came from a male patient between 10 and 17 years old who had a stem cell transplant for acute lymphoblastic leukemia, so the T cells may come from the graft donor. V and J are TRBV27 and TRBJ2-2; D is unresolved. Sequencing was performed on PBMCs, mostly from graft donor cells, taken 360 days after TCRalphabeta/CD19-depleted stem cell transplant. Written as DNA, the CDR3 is TGTGCCAGCAGTTTCTACTACACCGGGGAGCTGTTTTTT. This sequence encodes CASSFYYTGELFF.